This T cell receptor beta chain was obtained from a study of control samples from healthy donors and cancer patients (dated by TCRdb to about 2020). For this clone: The antigen it recognizes is unknown. Base qualities are missing; no much larger clone stands one base away.

V and J are trimmed by 2 bases and 0 bases, and the gene matches miss 2 bases of the junction. Reading the germline V gene gives CDR1 KGHDR and CDR2 SFDVKD. CDR3 length: 15 amino acids, cysteine to phenylalanine. Only the CDR3 part of the read is kept: 45 bases, read in frame from the first base. Library generation was performed with the immunoSEQ multiplex PCR assay. This immuneACCESS table, as held by TCRdb, lists in-frame sequences with V and J called but not all clones. Of the missing ones, under half trace to an unresolved V gene in checked studies; the others have no known cause. Here the sample has about 130,000 clones; just under 90% occur a single time. Under 9% of the sample rests with the top ten.

This receptor chain uses TRBV24-1 and TRBJ1-1; a stretch of 7 junction bases matches TRBD1. The material sequenced was PBMCs. The sequence was collected from a man aged 50 to 60 with head and neck cancer. The sequenced DNA is TGTGCCACCAGTGATTCGCAGGGGGTGAACACTGAAGCTTTCTTT. It translates to CATSDSQGVNTEAFF.